This T cell receptor (beta chain) appears in the sequencing data of a study of radiation and T cells in renal cell carcinoma. This table comes from immunoSEQ multiplex PCR, and its TCRdb copy is limited to in-frame clones, with some not included. Of about 140,000 clones listed, roughly 80% were seen once; the top ten hold approximately 24%. The CDR3 contains 16 residues. The V end was cut by 3 bases, the J end by 4 bases, with 16 bases between. Germline loops: CDR1 MGHRA, CDR2 YSYEKL. Regarding time point: baseline pretreatment blood. Treatment defined: 15 Gy SBRT to primary tumor, nephrectomy 4 weeks later.

V is TRBV4-1 and J is TRBJ1-5; the D gene is possibly TRBD1 (6 bases). The receptor was derived from a woman in her 50s with renal cell carcinoma. The sequencing here drew on blood, taken from a patient whose treatment included radiotherapy and nephrectomy. CDR3 amino acids: CASSQEEDSANQPQHF. The CDR3 nucleotides read TGCGCCAGCAGCCAGGAGGAGGACAGTGCTAATCAGCCCCAGCATTTT.